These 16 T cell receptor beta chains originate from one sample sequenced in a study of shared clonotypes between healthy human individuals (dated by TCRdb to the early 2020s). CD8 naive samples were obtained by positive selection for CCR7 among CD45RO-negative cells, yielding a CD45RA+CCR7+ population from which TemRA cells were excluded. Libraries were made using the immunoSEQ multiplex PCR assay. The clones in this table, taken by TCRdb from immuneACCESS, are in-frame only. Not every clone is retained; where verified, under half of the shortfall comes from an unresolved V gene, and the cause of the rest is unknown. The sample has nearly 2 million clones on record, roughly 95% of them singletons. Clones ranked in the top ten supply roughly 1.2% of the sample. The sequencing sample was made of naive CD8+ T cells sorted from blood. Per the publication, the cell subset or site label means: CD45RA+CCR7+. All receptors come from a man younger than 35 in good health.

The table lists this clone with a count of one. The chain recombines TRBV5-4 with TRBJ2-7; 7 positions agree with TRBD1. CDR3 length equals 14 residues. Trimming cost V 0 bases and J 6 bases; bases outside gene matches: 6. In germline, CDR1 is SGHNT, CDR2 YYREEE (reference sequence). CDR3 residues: CASSLAQGLGEQYF. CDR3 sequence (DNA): TGTGCCAGCAGCTTGGCACAGGGGTTAGGCGAGCAGTACTTC.

The CDR3 region has the DNA TGCAGTGCTAGAGGTGGGGGTTGGCAGTATTTT. Amino acid sequence: CSARGGGWQYF. This sequence joins TRBV20-1 and TRBJ2-3; D may correspond to TRBD1 or TRBD2 (5 bases each). CDR1 and CDR2 (germline): DFQATT, SNEGSKA (reference sequence). V lost 1 base, J lost 11 bases, and 10 bases lay in between. This CDR3 contains 11 residues.

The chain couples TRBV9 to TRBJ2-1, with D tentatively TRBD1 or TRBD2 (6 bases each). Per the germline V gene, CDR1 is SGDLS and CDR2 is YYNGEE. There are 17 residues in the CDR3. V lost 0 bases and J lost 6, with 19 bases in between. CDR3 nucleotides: TGTGCCAGCAGCGTAGCGGGAAGTCAGGGGAGGTTCAATGAGCAGTTCTTC. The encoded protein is CASSVAGSQGRFNEQFF.

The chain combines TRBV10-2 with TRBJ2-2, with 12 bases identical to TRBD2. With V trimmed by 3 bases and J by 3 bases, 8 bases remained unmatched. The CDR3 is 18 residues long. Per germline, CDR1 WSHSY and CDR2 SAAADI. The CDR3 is CASSDGLAGLGDTGELFF. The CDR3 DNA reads TGCGCCAGCAGTGACGGACTAGCGGGGCTAGGGGACACCGGGGAGCTGTTTTTT.

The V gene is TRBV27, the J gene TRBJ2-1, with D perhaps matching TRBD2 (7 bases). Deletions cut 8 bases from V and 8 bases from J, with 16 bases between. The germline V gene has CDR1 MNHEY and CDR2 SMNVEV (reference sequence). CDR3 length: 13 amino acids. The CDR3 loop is CASAWGGSYEQFF. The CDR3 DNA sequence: TGTGCCAGCGCCTGGGGGGGCAGCTATGAGCAGTTCTTC.

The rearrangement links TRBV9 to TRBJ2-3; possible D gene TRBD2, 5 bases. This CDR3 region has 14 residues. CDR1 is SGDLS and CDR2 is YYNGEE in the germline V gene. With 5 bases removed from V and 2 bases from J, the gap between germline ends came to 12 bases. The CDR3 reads CASRKDSNTDTQYF. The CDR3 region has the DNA TGTGCCAGCAGGAAGGACTCCAACACAGATACGCAGTATTTT.

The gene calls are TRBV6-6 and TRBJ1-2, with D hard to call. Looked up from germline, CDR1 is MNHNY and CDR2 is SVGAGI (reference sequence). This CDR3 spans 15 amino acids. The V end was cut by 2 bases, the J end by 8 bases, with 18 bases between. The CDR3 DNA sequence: TGTGCCAGCAGTTACGACGGATCATTTATTGACGGCTACACCTTC. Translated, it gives CASSYDGSFIDGYTF.

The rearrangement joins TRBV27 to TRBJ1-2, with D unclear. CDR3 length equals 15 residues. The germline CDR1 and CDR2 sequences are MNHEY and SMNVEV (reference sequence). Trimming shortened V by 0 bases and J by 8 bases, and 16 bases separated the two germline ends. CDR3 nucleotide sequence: TGTGCCAGCAGTTTATCCTCGGGGTCCCGAGGGGGCTACACCTTC. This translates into CASSLSSGSRGGYTF.

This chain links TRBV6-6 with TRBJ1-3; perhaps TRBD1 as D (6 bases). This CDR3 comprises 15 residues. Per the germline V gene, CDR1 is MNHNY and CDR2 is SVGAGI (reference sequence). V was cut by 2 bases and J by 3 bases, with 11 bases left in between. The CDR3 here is CASSYGLTGGNTIYF. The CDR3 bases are TGTGCCAGCAGTTACGGCTTGACAGGTGGAAACACCATATATTTT.

The CDR3 region has the DNA TGTGCCAGCAGCGTAGATAGCGGGAGGTATGGCGAGCAGTACTTC. Its translation: CASSVDSGRYGEQYF. The chain links TRBV9 to TRBJ2-7; 10 bases are a match to TRBD2. Unmatched junction bases numbered 6, after V lost 0 bases and J lost 6 bases. Germline V lookup: CDR1 SGDLS, CDR2 YYNGEE. The CDR3 length is 15 residues. The full variable domain, completed using reference TRBV9 and TRBJ2-7, is DSGVTQTPKHLITATGQRVTLRCSPRSGDLSVYWYQQSLDQGLQFLIQYYNGEERAKGNILERFSAQQFPDLHSELNLSSLELGDSALYFCASSVDSGRYGEQYFGPGTRLTVT.

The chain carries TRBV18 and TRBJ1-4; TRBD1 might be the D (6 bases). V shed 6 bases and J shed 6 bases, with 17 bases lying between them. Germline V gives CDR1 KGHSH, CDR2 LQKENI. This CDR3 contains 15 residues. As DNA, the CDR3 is TGTGCCAGCTCGGGGGGCCGCAACTATGATGAAAAACTGTTTTTT. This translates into CASSGGRNYDEKLFF.

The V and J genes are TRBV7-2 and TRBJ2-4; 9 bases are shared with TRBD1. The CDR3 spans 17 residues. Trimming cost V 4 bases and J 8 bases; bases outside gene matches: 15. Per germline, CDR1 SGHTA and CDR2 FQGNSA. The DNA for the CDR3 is TGTGCCAGCAGCTCCATTACAGGGGGCTCGGGGGGAGACATTCAGTACTTC. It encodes CASSSITGGSGGDIQYF.

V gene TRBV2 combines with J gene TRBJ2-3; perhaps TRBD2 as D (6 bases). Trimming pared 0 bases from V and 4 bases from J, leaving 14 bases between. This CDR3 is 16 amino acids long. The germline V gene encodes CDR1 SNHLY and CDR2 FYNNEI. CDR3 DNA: TGTGCCAGCAGTGAAGCGCTTTGGGGGGATGCAGATACGCAGTATTTT. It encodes CASSEALWGDADTQYF. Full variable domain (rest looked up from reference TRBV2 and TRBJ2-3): EPEVTQTPSHQVTQMGQEVILRCVPISNHLYFYWYRQILGQKVEFLVSFYNNEISEKSEIFDDQFSVERPDGSNFTLKIRSTKLEDSAMYFCASSEALWGDADTQYFGPGTRLTVL.

The CDR3 loop reads CSVEDGGPYEQYF. The CDR3 coding sequence is TGCAGCGTTGAAGATGGGGGCCCCTACGAGCAGTACTTC. The chain couples TRBV29-1 to TRBJ2-7; a weak D match, TRBD1 (6 bases). This CDR3 comprises 13 residues. The germline CDR1 and CDR2 sequences are SQVTM and ANQGSEA. V was shortened by 0 bases and J by 2 bases, with 8 bases between the two germline ends.

CDR3 nucleotides: TGCGCCAGCAGCCAGGGACTAGCGGGAGCGGGTGAGCAGTTCTTC. It specifies CASSQGLAGAGEQFF. The V and J genes are TRBV4-3 and TRBJ2-1, with 14 nucleotides matching TRBD2. The CDR3 sequence is 15 residues long. From germline, CDR1 is LGHNA and CDR2 YSLEER. V lost 3 bases, J lost 9 bases, and 4 bases stayed unmatched.

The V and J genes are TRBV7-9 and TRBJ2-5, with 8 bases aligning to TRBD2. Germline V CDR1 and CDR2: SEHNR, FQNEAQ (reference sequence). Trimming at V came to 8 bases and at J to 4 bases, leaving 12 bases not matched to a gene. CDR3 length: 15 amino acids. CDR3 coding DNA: TGTGCCAGCGAGCCTTGGGCGGGGGGATCAGAGACCCAGTACTTC. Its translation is CASEPWAGGSETQYF.